This T cell receptor (beta chain) was found in a study of T cell repertoires in cytomegalovirus infection. Study as a whole: The public TCR beta signatures pointed to both CMV infection and matching HLA type. Study conclusions and caveats: What dominated the ex vivo response were HLA-C-restricted CMV-specific TCR beta clonotypes.

Worth noting for this clonotype: Its antigen remains unknown.

This CDR3 comprises 12 residues. The germline V gene has CDR1 SGHAT and CDR2 FQNNGV. Trimming left V 5 bases short and J 11 bases short, with 15 bases between. Each CDR3 protein is one row after TCRdb ran MiXCR on the reads. Among about 740,000 distinct CDR3 sequences, roughly 35% were seen once, and the ten largest hold roughly 2.9%. The source of this sequence is a human donor in good health (CMV status not recorded). Some clones in this sample may be carry-over from other donors' samples. Sequencing was carried out using PBMCs. The chain carries TRBV11-2 and TRBJ1-1, with D maybe TRBD1 (5 bases). The CDR3 region has the DNA TGTGCCAGCAGCGCGGGACTCCGGGAGGCTTTCTTT. It encodes CASSAGLREAFF.